The present T cell receptor (beta chain) was sequenced within a study of monozygotic twins with inflammatory bowel disease. The germline gives CDR1 SGHAT, CDR2 FQNNGV. The CDR3 covers 15 residues. TCRdb reprocessed the 5' RACE reads and stores each CDR3 protein as one record, lacking DNA. The listing contains 200,000 to 250,000 distinct CDR3 sequences. Specimen: blood. This TCR came from a human donor with ulcerative colitis or Crohn's disease, or a healthy co-twin of an affected twin (not recorded which). This sequence joins TRBV11-2 and TRBJ2-7; the TRBD1 assignment by TCRdb is unverifiable without DNA. CDR3 amino acids: CASSLHLQGPREQYF.